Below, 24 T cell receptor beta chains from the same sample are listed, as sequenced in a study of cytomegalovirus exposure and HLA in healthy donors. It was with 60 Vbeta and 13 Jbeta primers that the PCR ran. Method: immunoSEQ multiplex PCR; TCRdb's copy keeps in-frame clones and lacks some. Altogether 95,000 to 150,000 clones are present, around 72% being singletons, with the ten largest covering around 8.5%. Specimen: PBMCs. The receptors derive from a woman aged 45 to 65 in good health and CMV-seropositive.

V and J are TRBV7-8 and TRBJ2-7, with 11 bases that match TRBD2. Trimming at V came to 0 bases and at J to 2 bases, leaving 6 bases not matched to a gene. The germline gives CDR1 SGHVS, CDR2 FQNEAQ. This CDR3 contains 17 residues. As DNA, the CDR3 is TGTGCCAGCAGCTTAGCACTAGCGGGGGACGTACCCTACGAGCAGTACTTC. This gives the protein CASSLALAGDVPYEQYF.

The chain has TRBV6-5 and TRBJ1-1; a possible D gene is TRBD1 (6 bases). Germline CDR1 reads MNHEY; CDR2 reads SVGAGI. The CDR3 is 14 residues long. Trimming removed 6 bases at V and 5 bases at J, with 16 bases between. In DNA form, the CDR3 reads TGTGCCAGCAGGCCACACAGGGCCGGGACTGAAGCTTTCTTT. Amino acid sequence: CASRPHRAGTEAFF.

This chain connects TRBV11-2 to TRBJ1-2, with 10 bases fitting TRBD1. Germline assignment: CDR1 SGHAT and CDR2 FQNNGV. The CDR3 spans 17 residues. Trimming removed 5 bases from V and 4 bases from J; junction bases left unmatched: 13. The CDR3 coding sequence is TGTGCCAGCAGCGTTACCGGGACAGGGGACCCTAGCTATGGCTACACCTTC. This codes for CASSVTGTGDPSYGYTF.

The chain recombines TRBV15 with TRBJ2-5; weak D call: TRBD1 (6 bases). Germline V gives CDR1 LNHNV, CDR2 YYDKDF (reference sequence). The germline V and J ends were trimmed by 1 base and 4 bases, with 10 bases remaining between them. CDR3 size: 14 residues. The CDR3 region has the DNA TGTGCCACCAGCAGAGGACAGGTGGGAGAGACCCAGTACTTC. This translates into CATSRGQVGETQYF. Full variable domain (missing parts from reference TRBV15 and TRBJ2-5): DAMVIQNPRYQVTQFGKPVTLSCSQTLNHNVMYWYQQKSSQAPKLLFHYYDKDFNNEADTPDNFQSRRPNTSFCFLDIRSPGLGDTAMYLCATSRGQVGETQYFGPGTRLLVL.

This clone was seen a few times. The CDR3 here is CASQIGQASSYEQYF. The CDR3 nucleotides are TGTGCCAGCCAAATAGGACAGGCTAGCTCCTACGAGCAGTACTTC. The chain combines TRBV2 with TRBJ2-7; 7 bases align to TRBD1. Losses at the gene ends were 8 bases for V and 0 bases for J; bases not matched to a gene: 10. The length of the CDR3 is 15 residues. Germline V gene sequence: CDR1 SNHLY, CDR2 FYNNEI.

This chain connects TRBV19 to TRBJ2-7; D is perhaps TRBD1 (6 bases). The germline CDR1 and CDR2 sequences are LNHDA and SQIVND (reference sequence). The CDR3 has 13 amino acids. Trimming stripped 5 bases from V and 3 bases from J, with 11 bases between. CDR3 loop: CASSRPGVYEQYF. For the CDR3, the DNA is TGTGCCAGTAGTCGTCCAGGGGTCTACGAGCAGTACTTC.

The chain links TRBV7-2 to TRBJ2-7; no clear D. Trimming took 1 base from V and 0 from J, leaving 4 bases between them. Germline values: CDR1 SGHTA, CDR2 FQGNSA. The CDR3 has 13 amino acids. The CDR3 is CASSLDYSYEQYF. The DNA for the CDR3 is TGTGCCAGCAGCTTAGACTACTCCTACGAGCAGTACTTC.

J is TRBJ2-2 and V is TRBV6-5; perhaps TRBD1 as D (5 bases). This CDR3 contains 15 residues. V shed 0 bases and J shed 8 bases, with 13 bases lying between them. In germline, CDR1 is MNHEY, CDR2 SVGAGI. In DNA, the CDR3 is TGTGCCAGCAGTTACTCTCCCAGGGCGTCGGGGGAGCTGTTTTTT. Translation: CASSYSPRASGELFF.

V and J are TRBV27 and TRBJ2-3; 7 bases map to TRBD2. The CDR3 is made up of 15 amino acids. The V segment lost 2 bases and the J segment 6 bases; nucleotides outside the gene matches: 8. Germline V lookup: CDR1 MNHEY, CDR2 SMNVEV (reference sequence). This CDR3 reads CASSLMAGVKDTQYF. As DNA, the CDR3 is TGTGCCAGCAGTTTAATGGCGGGAGTCAAGGATACGCAGTATTTT.

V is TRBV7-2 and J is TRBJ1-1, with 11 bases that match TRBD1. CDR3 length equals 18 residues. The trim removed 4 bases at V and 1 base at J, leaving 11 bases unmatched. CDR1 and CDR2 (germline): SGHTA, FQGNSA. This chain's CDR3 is CASSSLGTGGGWNTEAFF. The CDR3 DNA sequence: TGTGCCAGCAGCTCCCTAGGGACAGGGGGAGGATGGAACACTGAAGCTTTCTTT.

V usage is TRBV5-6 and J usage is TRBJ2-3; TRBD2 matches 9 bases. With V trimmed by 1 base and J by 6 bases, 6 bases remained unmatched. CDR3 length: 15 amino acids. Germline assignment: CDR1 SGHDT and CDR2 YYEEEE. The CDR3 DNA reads TGTGCCAGCAGCTTGTTTCTAGCGGGGACCGATACGCAGTATTTT. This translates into CASSLFLAGTDTQYF.

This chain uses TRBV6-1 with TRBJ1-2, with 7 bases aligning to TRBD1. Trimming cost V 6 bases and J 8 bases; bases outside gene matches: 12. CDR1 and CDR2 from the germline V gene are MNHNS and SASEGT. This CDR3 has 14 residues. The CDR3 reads CASRGQGGIGGYTF. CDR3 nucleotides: TGTGCCAGCAGAGGACAAGGGGGCATCGGGGGCTACACCTTC.

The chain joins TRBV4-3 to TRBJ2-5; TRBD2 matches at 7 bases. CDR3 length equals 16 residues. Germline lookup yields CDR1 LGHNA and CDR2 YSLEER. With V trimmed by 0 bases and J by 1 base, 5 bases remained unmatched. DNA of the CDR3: TGCGCCAGCAGCCAAGAAATGGGCGGGGGCCAAGAGACCCAGTACTTC. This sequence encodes CASSQEMGGGQETQYF.

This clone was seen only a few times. This CDR3 reads CATSRDRRGGYTF. The CDR3 region has the DNA TGTGCCACCAGCAGAGATCGACGGGGTGGCTACACCTTC. The chain carries TRBV15 and TRBJ1-2; no reliable D call. The V end was cut by 0 bases, the J end by 7 bases, with 9 bases between. In germline, CDR1 is LNHNV, CDR2 YYDKDF (reference sequence). The CDR3 consists of 13 residues.

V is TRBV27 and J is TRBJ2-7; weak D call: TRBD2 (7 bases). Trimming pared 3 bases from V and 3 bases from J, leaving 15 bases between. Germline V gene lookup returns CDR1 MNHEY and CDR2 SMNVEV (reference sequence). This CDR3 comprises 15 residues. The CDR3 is CASSLAGASGYEQYF. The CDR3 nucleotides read TGTGCCAGCAGTTTGGCAGGGGCTAGCGGCTACGAGCAGTACTTC.

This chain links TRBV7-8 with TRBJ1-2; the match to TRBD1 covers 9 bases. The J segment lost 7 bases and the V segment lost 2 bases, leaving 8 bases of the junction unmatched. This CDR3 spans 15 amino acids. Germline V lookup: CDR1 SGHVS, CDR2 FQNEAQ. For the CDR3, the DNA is TGTGCCAGCAGCTTATTAGGGACAGGGTCCTCTGGCTACACCTTC. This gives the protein CASSLLGTGSSGYTF.

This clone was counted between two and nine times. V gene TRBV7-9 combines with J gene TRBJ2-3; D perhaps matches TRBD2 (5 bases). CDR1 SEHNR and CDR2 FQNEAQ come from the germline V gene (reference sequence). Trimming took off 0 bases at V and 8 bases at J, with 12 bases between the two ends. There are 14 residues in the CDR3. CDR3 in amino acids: CASSLAGVLVTQYF. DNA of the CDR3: TGTGCCAGCAGCTTAGCGGGAGTACTGGTTACGCAGTATTTT.

CDR3 coding DNA: TGTGCCAGCAGTGAACTCCGGGGACTCTATGGCTACACCTTC. Its translation is CASSELRGLYGYTF. The V gene is TRBV6-1, the J gene TRBJ1-2; D is possibly TRBD1 (5 bases). The V and J ends lost 2 bases and 4 bases respectively, with 11 bases between them. The length of the CDR3 is 14 residues. Per germline, CDR1 MNHNS and CDR2 SASEGT.

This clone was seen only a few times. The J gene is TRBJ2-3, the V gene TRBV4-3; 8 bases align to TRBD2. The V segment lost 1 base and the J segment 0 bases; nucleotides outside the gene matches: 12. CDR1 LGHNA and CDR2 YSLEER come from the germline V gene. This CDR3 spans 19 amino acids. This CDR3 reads CASSQGVRWREESTDTQYF. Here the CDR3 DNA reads TGCGCCAGCAGCCAAGGTGTCCGTTGGCGGGAGGAAAGCACAGATACGCAGTATTTT.

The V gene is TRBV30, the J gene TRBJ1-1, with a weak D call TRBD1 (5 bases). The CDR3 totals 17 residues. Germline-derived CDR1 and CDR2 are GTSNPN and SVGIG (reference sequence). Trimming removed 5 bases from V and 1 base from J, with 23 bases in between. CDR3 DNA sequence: TGTGCCTGGTCCCAACTCGGGGGAATTAATAAGAACACTGAAGCTTTCTTT. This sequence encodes CAWSQLGGINKNTEAFF.

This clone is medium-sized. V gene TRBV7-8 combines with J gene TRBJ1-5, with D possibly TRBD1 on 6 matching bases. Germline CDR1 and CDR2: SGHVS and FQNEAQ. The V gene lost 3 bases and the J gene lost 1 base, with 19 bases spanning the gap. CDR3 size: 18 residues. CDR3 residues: CASSFSVAAGESNQPQHF. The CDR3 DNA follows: TGTGCCAGCAGCTTCTCCGTGGCGGCAGGGGAAAGCAATCAGCCCCAGCATTTT.

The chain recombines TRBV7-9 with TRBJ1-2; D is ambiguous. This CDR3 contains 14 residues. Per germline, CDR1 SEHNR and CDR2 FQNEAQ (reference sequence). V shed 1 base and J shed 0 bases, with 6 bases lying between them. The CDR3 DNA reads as TGTGCCAGCAGCTTAGTGGGAGCTAACTATGGCTACACCTTC. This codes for CASSLVGANYGYTF. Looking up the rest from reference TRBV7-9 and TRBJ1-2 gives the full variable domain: DTGVSQNPRHKITKRGQNVTFRCDPISEHNRLYWYRQTLGQGPEFLTYFQNEAQLEKSRLLSDRFSAERPKGSFSTLEIQRTEQGDSAMYLCASSLVGANYGYTFGSGTRLTVV.

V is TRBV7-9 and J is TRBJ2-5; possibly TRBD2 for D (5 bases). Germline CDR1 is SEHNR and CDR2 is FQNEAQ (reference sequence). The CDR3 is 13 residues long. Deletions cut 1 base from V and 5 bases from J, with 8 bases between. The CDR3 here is CASSLVGGETQYF. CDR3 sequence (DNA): TGTGCCAGCAGCTTAGTCGGCGGGGAGACCCAGTACTTC.

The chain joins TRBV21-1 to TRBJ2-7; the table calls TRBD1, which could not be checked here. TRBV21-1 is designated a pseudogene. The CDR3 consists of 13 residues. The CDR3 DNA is TGTGCCAGCAGCTTCCGGGACAGTTACGAGCAGTACTTC. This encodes CASSFRDSYEQYF.